Presented here are 2 T cell receptor beta chains from one specimen sequenced in a study of T cells in localized non-small cell lung cancer. Here immunoSEQ multiplex PCR was the method, and the copy in TCRdb shows in-frame clones only, minus some. The table records 15,000 to 20,000 clones, over 70% of them present only once. The sequencing here drew on peripheral blood, taken before any cancer treatment. All receptors come from a male donor older than 55 with stage III lung adenocarcinoma.

The J gene is TRBJ2-7, the V gene TRBV18, with TRBD1 identical over 7 bases. The CDR3 loop spans 14 amino acids. From germline, CDR1 is KGHSH and CDR2 LQKENI. The V gene end was trimmed by 3 bases and the J gene end by 4 bases; junction bases not matched to a gene: 6. The CDR3 region has the DNA TGTGCCAGCTCACCTCCGGGACAGAGGTACGAGCAGTACTTC. This sequence encodes CASSPPGQRYEQYF.

This clone was detected only a few times. The chain couples TRBV7-8 to TRBJ1-1; possibly TRBD1 for D (6 bases). This CDR3 comprises 17 residues. The V gene's germline CDR1 is SGHVS and CDR2 FQNEAQ. Trimming shortened V by 5 bases and J by 6 bases, and 25 bases separated the two germline ends. The CDR3 region is CASSPRGSQGGFSEAFF. CDR3 nucleotides: TGTGCCAGCAGCCCTAGAGGGTCACAGGGCGGGTTCTCTGAAGCTTTCTTT. The full variable domain, completed using reference TRBV7-8 and TRBJ1-1, is GAGVSQSPRYKVAKRGQDVALRCDPISGHVSLFWYQQALGQGPEFLTYFQNEAQLDKSGLPSDRFFAERPEGSVSTLKIQRTQQEDSAVYLCASSPRGSQGGFSEAFFGQGTRLTVV.